This T cell receptor (beta chain) emerged from a study of blood T cell repertoires in COVID-19. Study background: T cells, B-cell-depleted T cells, or PBMCs supplied cDNA or gDNA.

Some clones are missing from TCRdb's copy, which holds only in-frame ones; the method was immunoSEQ multiplex PCR. The sample yields approximately 72,000 clones, approximately 89% seen once. CDR3 length equals 17 residues. Germline-derived CDR1 and CDR2 are SGHVS and FQNEAQ. J lost 6 bases, V lost 2 bases, and 14 bases had no gene match. The receptor was derived from a woman aged 60-70 years with acute or convalescent COVID-19. The sample was peripheral blood. The rearrangement links TRBV7-8 to TRBJ2-7, with TRBD2 matching over 9 bases. This chain's CDR3 is CASSLTESGGYPSEQYF. The CDR3, as DNA: TGTGCCAGCAGCTTAACGGAAAGCGGGGGGTACCCCTCCGAGCAGTACTTC.